Presented here are 25 T cell receptor beta chains from one specimen sequenced in a study of OX40 agonist ivuxolimab in advanced cancers. Data came from immunoSEQ multiplex PCR; TCRdb stores just in-frame clones and leaves some out. This table holds 60,000 or so clones, 80% to 90% found once. Sample: CD4+ or CD8+ T cells sorted from blood, taken in a trial of the OX40 agonist ivuxolimab. The receptors come from an adult with an advanced solid tumor such as melanoma, head and neck, liver or kidney cancer.

The rearrangement joins TRBV5-1 to TRBJ2-7; 8 nucleotides align to TRBD2. The CDR3 sequence is 13 residues long. Looked up from germline, CDR1 is SGHRS and CDR2 is YFSETQ. J gave up 5 bases and V 5 bases, and 6 bases lay outside the gene matches. The CDR3 loop is CASRPTSEDEQYF. The CDR3 DNA reads as TGCGCCAGCAGACCGACTAGCGAGGACGAGCAGTACTTC.

This clone was seen just once. The CDR3 is CASSTRGNTIYF. The CDR3 DNA reads as TGTGCCAGCTCGACCAGGGGAAACACCATATATTTT. V gene TRBV2 combines with J gene TRBJ1-3; D not resolved. The CDR3 contains 12 residues. Germline V CDR1 and CDR2: SNHLY, FYNNEI. Trimming shortened V by 8 bases and J by 4 bases, and 9 bases separated the two germline ends.

J is TRBJ1-4 and V is TRBV4-2; 8 bases are a match to TRBD1. Looked up from germline, CDR1 is LGHNA and CDR2 is YNFKEQ. Trimming cost V 0 bases and J 8 bases; bases outside gene matches: 5. This CDR3 has 15 residues. The CDR3 coding sequence is TGTGCCAGCAGCCAAGATGTACAGGGGGGCGAAAAACTGTTTTTT. It encodes CASSQDVQGGEKLFF.

V is TRBV5-1 and J is TRBJ2-5; weak D call: TRBD2 (5 bases). Trimming stripped 2 bases from V and 5 bases from J, with 13 bases between. Germline assignment: CDR1 SGHRS and CDR2 YFSETQ. This CDR3 comprises 14 residues. The CDR3 sequence: CASSFIGEEETQYF. CDR3 sequence (DNA): TGCGCCAGCAGCTTTATCGGGGAAGAGGAGACCCAGTACTTC.

This chain connects TRBV29-1 to TRBJ2-2, with D unresolved. Trimming stripped 7 bases from V and 1 base from J, with 10 bases between. Per germline, CDR1 SQVTM and CDR2 ANQGSEA. The CDR3 spans 13 residues. This CDR3 is CSAALGNTGELFF. The CDR3 DNA sequence: TGCAGCGCCGCCTTGGGGAACACCGGGGAGCTGTTTTTT.

The genes are TRBV7-9 and TRBJ1-1; no firm D call. CDR3 length equals 13 residues. V was trimmed by 5 bases and J by 4 bases, leaving 11 bases between them. Germline V gene data show CDR1 as SEHNR and CDR2 as FQNEAQ (reference sequence). Here the CDR3 reads CASSPLWGTEAFF. The CDR3 DNA sequence: TGTGCCAGCAGCCCTCTCTGGGGCACTGAAGCTTTCTTT.

This chain joins TRBV7-9 and TRBJ1-1, with D possibly TRBD1 on 5 matching bases. The V end lost 5 bases, the J end lost 5 bases, and 12 bases lay between the germline ends. CDR1 and CDR2 from the germline V gene are SEHNR and FQNEAQ (reference sequence). This CDR3 comprises 13 residues. The CDR3 DNA reads as TGTGCCAGCAGCCCCAGAGGGGCTACTGAAGCTTTCTTT. This sequence encodes CASSPRGATEAFF.

The chain uses TRBV5-4 and TRBJ2-1; D is undetermined. CDR3 length: 11 amino acids. V was shortened by 0 bases and J by 10 bases, with 5 bases between the two germline ends. The germline gives CDR1 SGHNT, CDR2 YYREEE (reference sequence). As DNA, the CDR3 is TGTGCCAGCAGCTTGGAGACAGAGCAGTTCTTC. It codes for CASSLETEQFF.

The chain uses TRBV7-8 and TRBJ2-7; 7 nucleotides match TRBD1. The CDR3 covers 15 residues. The germline CDR1 and CDR2 sequences are SGHVS and FQNEAQ. The ends lost 4 bases at V and 5 bases at J; junction bases unmatched: 11. This chain's CDR3 is CASSSRQGVVDEQYF. The CDR3 DNA reads as TGTGCCAGCAGCTCCCGGCAGGGGGTAGTCGACGAGCAGTACTTC.

This clone has just a few counts. The gene calls are TRBV29-1 and TRBJ1-1, with D possibly matching TRBD1 (5 bases). CDR1 is SQVTM and CDR2 is ANQGSEA in the germline V gene. Trimming shortened V by 8 bases and J by 2 bases, and 9 bases separated the two germline ends. This CDR3 has 11 amino acids. CDR3 sequence: CSIRENTEAFF. In DNA, the CDR3 is TGCAGCATCAGGGAAAACACTGAAGCTTTCTTT.

This rearrangement joins TRBV11-2 to TRBJ2-3; 7 bases are shared with TRBD1. The CDR3 is made up of 16 amino acids. Losses at the gene ends were 5 bases for V and 0 bases for J; bases not matched to a gene: 8. Per germline, CDR1 SGHAT and CDR2 FQNNGV. The CDR3 DNA reads as TGTGCCAGCAGCCCCGGGACAGTTCCAAGCACAGATACGCAGTATTTT. This sequence encodes CASSPGTVPSTDTQYF.

CDR3 loop: CATRQGATEAFF. The CDR3 nucleotides are TGTGCCACCCGACAGGGGGCTACTGAAGCTTTCTTT. This chain links TRBV19 with TRBJ1-1, with TRBD1 matching over 10 bases. This CDR3 has 12 amino acids. The V and J ends lost 10 bases and 5 bases, in that order; junction bases with no gene match: 4. Germline V CDR1 and CDR2: LNHDA, SQIVND (reference sequence). Full variable domain (rest looked up from reference TRBV19 and TRBJ1-1): DGGITQSPKYLFRKEGQNVTLSCEQNLNHDAMYWYRQDPGQGLRLIYYSQIVNDFQKGDIAEGYSVSREKKESFPLTVTSAQKNPTAFYLCATRQGATEAFFGQGTRLTVV.

The chain links TRBV9 to TRBJ2-5; perhaps TRBD2 as D (6 bases). Germline assignment: CDR1 SGDLS and CDR2 YYNGEE. CDR3 length: 17 amino acids. V was clipped by 0 bases and J by 4 bases, with 19 bases between them. The CDR3, as DNA: TGTGCCAGCAGCGTAGCTGGGGGGATGTCGCCGAGAGAGACCCAGTACTTC. It encodes CASSVAGGMSPRETQYF.

The rearrangement uses TRBV10-1 and TRBJ2-2, with D hard to call. The CDR3 length is 14 residues. V was cut by 0 bases and J by 5 bases, with 7 bases left in between. The germline V gene encodes CDR1 WNHNN and CDR2 SYGVQD (reference sequence). In nucleotides, the CDR3 is TGCGCCAGCAGTGAGTCGTACTTGACCGGGGAGCTGTTTTTT. Translating gives CASSESYLTGELFF.

The chain has TRBV10-3 and TRBJ2-7; D not resolved. Per germline, CDR1 ENHRY and CDR2 SYGVKD. The CDR3 covers 13 residues. V dropped 0 bases and J dropped 3 bases, with 6 bases sitting between them. CDR3 region: CAISESASYEQYF. CDR3 coding DNA: TGTGCCATCAGTGAGTCTGCTAGCTACGAGCAGTACTTC.

This chain joins TRBV19 and TRBJ2-7; 7 nucleotides agree with TRBD2. J lost 6 bases, V lost 1 base, and 9 bases had no gene match. Germline loops: CDR1 LNHDA, CDR2 SQIVND (reference sequence). The CDR3 covers 15 residues. CDR3 coding DNA: TGTGCCAGTAGTATAGGGACTAGGGGATTGGGCGAGCAGTACTTC. Translated: CASSIGTRGLGEQYF.

The chain uses TRBV6-1 and TRBJ1-5, with D hard to call. Germline V gene data show CDR1 as MNHNS and CDR2 as SASEGT. V was pared by 9 bases and J by 6 bases, with 21 bases between. The CDR3 is 15 amino acids. The CDR3 reads CASYTLMGAGQPQHF. CDR3 bases: TGTGCCAGTTATACACTCATGGGAGCGGGTCAGCCCCAGCATTTT.

The chain uses TRBV5-1 and TRBJ1-1; 12 bases fit TRBD1. The CDR3 covers 15 residues. Looked up from germline, CDR1 is SGHRS and CDR2 is YFSETQ. V lost 5 bases, J lost 5 bases, and 7 bases stayed unmatched. The CDR3 sequence is CASREGQGAATEAFF. In DNA, the CDR3 is TGCGCCAGCAGGGAGGGACAGGGGGCGGCTACTGAAGCTTTCTTT.

This clone has only one observation. The rearrangement links TRBV7-8 to TRBJ1-1; 9 bases are shared with TRBD1. V dropped 5 bases and J dropped 4; count of bases not matched to a gene: 2. There are 13 residues in the CDR3. Germline CDR1 SGHVS, CDR2 FQNEAQ. CDR3 amino acids: CASSEDRGTEAFF. CDR3 in DNA: TGTGCCAGCAGCGAGGACAGGGGCACTGAAGCTTTCTTT.

The chain combines TRBV11-3 with TRBJ1-1; no clear D. This CDR3 contains 13 residues. V was clipped by 1 base and J by 1 base, with 4 bases between them. Germline V gives CDR1 SGHNT, CDR2 YENEEA. The DNA of the CDR3 is TGTGCCAGCAGCTTAGCGTGGAACACTGAAGCTTTCTTT. Amino acid sequence: CASSLAWNTEAFF.

This chain uses TRBV2 with TRBJ2-1; no definite D call. The CDR3 sequence is 12 residues long. The germline V gene has CDR1 SNHLY and CDR2 FYNNEI. The germline V and J ends were trimmed by 8 bases and 8 bases, with 13 bases remaining between them. The CDR3 nucleotides read TGTGCCAGCGGAATCAAGCCCGATGAGCAGTTCTTC. This sequence encodes CASGIKPDEQFF.

This chain connects TRBV27 to TRBJ1-2, with 7 bases aligning to TRBD1. The CDR3 totals 15 residues. CDR1 MNHEY and CDR2 SMNVEV come from the germline V gene (reference sequence). V dropped 7 bases and J dropped 2; count of bases not matched to a gene: 10. The CDR3 region has the DNA TGTGCCAGCACCCCTCTAACAGGGGCCAACTATGGCTACACCTTC. It specifies CASTPLTGANYGYTF.

The chain combines TRBV4-1 with TRBJ2-7; D may be TRBD2 (5 bases). V lost 0 bases and J 5 bases, leaving 11 bases between the germline ends. CDR1 is MGHRA and CDR2 is YSYEKL in the germline V gene. The CDR3 sequence is 14 residues long. DNA for the CDR3: TGCGCCAGCAGCCAAGATCGAGGGTCCCACGAGCAGTACTTC. It yields the protein CASSQDRGSHEQYF.

CDR3 amino acids: CASSHGQIYEQYF. The CDR3 region has the DNA TGTGCCAGTAGTCACGGACAGATCTACGAGCAGTACTTC. The chain employs TRBV19 and TRBJ2-7; the D gene is possibly TRBD1 (6 bases). Germline V gene lookup returns CDR1 LNHDA and CDR2 SQIVND (reference sequence). Trimming removed 5 bases at V and 3 bases at J, with 11 bases between. The CDR3 is 13 residues long.

A few counts support this clone. Within the sample, other DNA sequences also encode this same CDR3. The CDR3 here is CASSFGLAGEQFF. The CDR3 DNA reads TGTGCCAGCAGTTTCGGACTAGCTGGTGAGCAGTTCTTC. V and J are TRBV27 and TRBJ2-1; 8 bases line up with TRBD2. Germline trimming cut 3 bases from V and 9 bases from J; bases unmatched to any gene: 4. Germline V gives CDR1 MNHEY, CDR2 SMNVEV (reference sequence). CDR3 length: 13 residues.